The source of this T cell receptor beta chain is a study of cytomegalovirus exposure and HLA in healthy donors. Points from the study as a whole: In vitro, a few CMV-associated chains proved specific for CMV antigens. Cytomegalovirus status was reportedly diagnosed by the classifier with high sensitivity and specificity.

With 7 bases removed from V and 5 bases from J, the gap between germline ends came to 9 bases. The CDR3 is 11 amino acids. From germline, CDR1 is SGDLS and CDR2 YYNGEE. Remarks on this clone: Its antigen remains unknown.

Only in-frame clones appear in the TCRdb table, and some are missing; sequencing was by immunoSEQ multiplex PCR. The profile shows about 75,000 clones, around four fifths of them singletons. The receptor's source is a man aged 25-45 years in good health and CMV-seronegative. Material: PBMCs. The chain has TRBV9 and TRBJ2-5; D not certain. CDR3 sequence reads: CASSNGETQYF. CDR3 DNA: TGTGCCAGCTCCAACGGGGAGACCCAGTACTTC.